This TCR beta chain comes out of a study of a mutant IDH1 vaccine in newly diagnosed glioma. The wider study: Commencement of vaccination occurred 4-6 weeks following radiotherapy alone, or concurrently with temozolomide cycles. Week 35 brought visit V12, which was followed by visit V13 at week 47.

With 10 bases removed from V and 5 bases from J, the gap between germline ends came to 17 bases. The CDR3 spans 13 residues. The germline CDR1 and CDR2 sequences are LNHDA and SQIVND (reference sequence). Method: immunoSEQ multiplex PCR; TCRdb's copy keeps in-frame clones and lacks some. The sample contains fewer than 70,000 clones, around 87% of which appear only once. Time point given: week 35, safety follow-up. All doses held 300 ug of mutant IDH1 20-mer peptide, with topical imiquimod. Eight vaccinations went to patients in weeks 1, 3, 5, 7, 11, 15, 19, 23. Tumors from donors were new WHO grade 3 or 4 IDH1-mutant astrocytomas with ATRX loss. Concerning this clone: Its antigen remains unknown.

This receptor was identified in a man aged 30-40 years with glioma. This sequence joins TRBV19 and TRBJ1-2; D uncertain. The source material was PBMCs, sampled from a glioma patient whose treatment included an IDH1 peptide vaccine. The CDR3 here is CATAQTGPYGYTF. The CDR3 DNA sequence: TGTGCCACCGCTCAGACGGGTCCTTATGGCTACACCTTC.